The clone carrying this T cell receptor (beta chain) was seen a few times. Germline CDR1 is SGDLS and CDR2 is YYNGEE. V was cut by 0 bases and J by 5 bases, with 12 bases left in between. The CDR3 consists of 15 residues. The data belong to a study of cytomegalovirus exposure and HLA in healthy donors. Primers included in the PCR were 60 Vbeta and 13 Jbeta primers. The data were produced by immunoSEQ multiplex PCR, yet TCRdb's version contains in-frame clones alone and is incomplete. Of some 150,000 clones listed, roughly 75% were seen once; the top ten hold around 2%. Sequencing was carried out using PBMCs. This chain joins TRBV9 and TRBJ1-5, with D unresolved. The receptor's source is a man in his thirties or forties in good health and CMV-seronegative. The CDR3 DNA reads as TGTGCCAGCAGCGTAGCTCCGGGTGACCATCAGCCCCAGCATTTT. The encoded protein is CASSVAPGDHQPQHF.